The clone carrying this T cell receptor (beta chain) was counted between two and nine times. The data derive from a study of CDR3 diversity in severe acne. Looked up from germline, CDR1 is ENHRY and CDR2 is SYGVKD. With 11 bases removed from V and 5 bases from J, the gap between germline ends came to 13 bases. This CDR3 has 11 residues. Each CDR3 protein is one row after TCRdb ran MiXCR on the PCR reads. The table has 79,000 or so distinct CDR3 sequences, around 50% seen once. The chain joins TRBV10-3 to TRBJ2-7, with D possibly being TRBD1 or TRBD2 (5 bases each). Sequenced input: blood. The TCR was taken from a male donor with severe acne vulgaris. The CDR3 coding sequence is TGTGCCCCCGGGACGGCGGACGAGCAGTACTTC. As protein: CAPGTADEQYF.